The clone carrying this TCR beta chain has more than one count but fewer than ten. Antigen unknown. Trimming took 4 bases from V and 11 from J, leaving 9 bases between them. This CDR3 is built from 11 residues. CDR1 is MNHNS, CDR2 SASEGT, per germline. TCRdb called the RACE reads again in MiXCR, with one record for every CDR3 protein. The sample carries under 100,000 distinct CDR3 sequences, 11% recorded once. This sample is part of a study of human T cells and chemical hapten exposure. Turning to the study itself: Alopecia areata, totalis and universalis patients, mostly female, were included. The study traced per-sample TCR yield variation mainly to small differences in pooled library volumes. Study-wide findings and caveats: It was expanded TCRs that formed significantly more large CDR3 similarity clusters than controls did.

This sample's time point: patch test 3, about 24 weeks after DPC sensitization. Treatment noted: therapeutic diphenylcyclopropenone sensitization with weekly scalp DPC. Someone pulled total RNA out of unfractionated whole blood. J is TRBJ2-4 and V is TRBV6-1; D gene uncertain. The receptor was isolated from a woman between 50 and 59 years old with alopecia areata. Some clones in this sample may be carry-over from other donors' samples. The material was whole blood, obtained in connection with sensitization to the hapten diphenylcyclopropenone (DPC). The CDR3 bases are TGTGCCAGCAGTGCTTGGGCCTTTCAGTACTTC. This encodes CASSAWAFQYF.